This T cell receptor beta chain was captured by sequencing in a study of T cells in Graves' hyperthyroidism and ophthalmopathy (dated by TCRdb to about 2019). In terms of the full investigation: Peripheral blood was sampled at the time of initial diagnosis, prior to any treatment. TCR Vbeta CDR3 sequencing of fewer than 150 peripheral blood samples (under 45 ophthalmopathy, approximately 80 hyperthyroidism and some 17 progressor patients) is reported in the paper. The study also compared thyroid tissue and blood T-cell repertoires from roughly 6 Graves' hyperthyroidism patients. The 100 or so discovery patients were divided at random into training and test sets in a 7:3 ratio. Following sampling, methimazole starting at 30 mg daily was given to hyperthyroidism patients, and high-dose intravenous methylprednisolone was given to ophthalmopathy patients. Prospective prediction of ophthalmopathy was tested in an independent validation cohort consisting of about 20 hyperthyroidism patients and more than 15 patients who later progressed to ophthalmopathy. To identify distinguishing TCR V-J signatures, a discovery cohort of about 95 patients was used, comprising some 43 with Graves' ophthalmopathy and about 59 with stable Graves' hyperthyroidism.

Study-wide findings and limitations: Sample size was not statistically predetermined, and blinding of investigators to group allocation was not performed. In cross-validation, a model built on a 13 V-J signature told ophthalmopathy apart from stable hyperthyroidism with about 90% sensitivity and approximately 81% specificity, and in testing the same model reached 80%/75%. During validation, the model predicted progression to ophthalmopathy a median of approximately 7 months ahead of onset, with almost 71% sensitivity and almost 75% specificity. Most expanded thyroid clonotypes (frequency above 0.001) were also found in blood, which suggests that blood repertoires may mirror thyroid immune responses.

Ophthalmopathy patients had moderately to severely active disease, Clinical Activity Score of at least 3, NOSPECS grade of at least 4, and duration under 3 months. Exclusion was applied to patients with uncontrolled infections, other autoimmune diseases, pregnancy or lactation. Clinical symptoms, serum thyroxine and TRAb, thyroid ultrasound, and orbital computed tomography formed the basis for the diagnoses. Ficoll-Paque density gradient centrifugation was used to isolate PBMCs from approximately 11 ml of fresh peripheral blood. Total RNA was extracted using Trizol reagent, and RNA quality was assessed on an Agilent 2100 Bioanalyzer. The TCR beta CDR3 regions were amplified from the RNA transcripts. A first-round RT-PCR of the TCR CDR3 used the HTBI primer set with the Qiagen OneStep RT-PCR kit. Libraries were constructed in a second round of multiplex PCR, after which size selection and purification were performed. The libraries were sequenced on an Illumina HiSeq2000 using paired-end 100 bp reads. Per the original workflow: SOAPnuke was used to process the raw data, with reads discarded if the reads contained adapters or uncalled bases, had a mean Phred below 15, or lacked an exact constant-primer or identifier match. COPE v1.2.5 was used to merge the high-quality paired reads, and each unique nucleotide sequence was defined as a clonotype. MiTCR v1.1 was used to align clonotypes to the IMGT TRBV, TRBD and TRBJ reference segments. Analysis was restricted to V-J combinations with a frequency above 0.0001, which covered roughly 99% of repertoires. The TCS score was defined as the ratio of F50 (clonal expansion) to E x V (chaos), calculated using BLOSUM62-based TCRdist between CDR3 peptides within each V-J. Welch's t-statistics and random forest reduced 450 to 600 V-J features to some 14, which were used in a naive Bayes classifier (R e1071). TCRdb reran the public reads through fastp at Q25 and MiXCR, keeping productive beta chains. Each CDR3 protein gets just one entry, which takes the most common genes and DNA from the rows behind it. The V and J calls reflect TCRdb's pipeline rather than the authors' work. This sample is represented by 450,000 to 650,000 distinct CDR3 sequences; 17% of them were singletons. In total, the top ten clones hold 15% to 20% of the sample.

From the germline V gene, CDR1 is SGHVS and CDR2 is FNYEAQ. Trimming accounts for 3 bases at V and 6 bases at J, while the number of junction bases matched to no gene is 5. Spanning cysteine to phenylalanine, the CDR3 consists of 17 amino acids. Of all the DNA, just the CDR3 is kept, 51 bases in frame from base 1. This clonotype has just a few counts. Its antigen is still unknown. Base qualities were left out, and no much larger clone turns up one base away. Sequencing used blood. This TCR derives from a woman aged 18-29 years with Graves' ophthalmopathy. The V and J genes are TRBV7-6 and TRBJ2-1; 16 nucleotides in the junction match TRBD2. The encoded CDR3 is CASSLGLAGGRGNEQFF. The DNA is TGTGCCAGCAGCTTGGGACTAGCGGGAGGGAGGGGCAATGAGCAGTTCTTC.